Below, 19 T cell receptor beta chains from the same sample are listed, as sequenced in a study of T-cell reconstitution after alpha-beta-depleted transplantation in children (dated by TCRdb to about 2016). The receptor library was made with PCR. Sequencing used an Illumina HiSeq 2500. To normalize quantification of the TCRbeta repertoire, the TCR libraries were built with molecular barcoding that relied on unique molecular identifiers. Starting from the raw public reads, TCRdb applied fastp trimming at Q25, assembled clones with MiXCR and retained in-frame beta chains. Every distinct CDR3 protein forms one entry, paired with its most common genes and DNA. The sample table shows a few hundred thousand distinct CDR3 sequences, and about 45% are seen once. The top ten clones comprise 25% to 30% of the sample. The label giving this sample's treatment or condition can be read as: allogeneic hematopoietic cell transplantation with graft depleted of TCRalphabeta T cells and CD19 B cells.

The sequenced sample was PBMCs, obtained before TCRalphabeta/CD19-depleted stem cell transplant. These receptors came from a girl aged 2 to 10 with aplastic anemia, due to receive a stem cell transplant.

This clonotype was seen many times. This CDR3 reads CASSSTGSATEAFF. CDR3 nucleotide sequence: TGCGCCAGCAGCTCAACAGGGTCGGCGACTGAAGCTTTCTTT. This rearrangement joins TRBV5-1 to TRBJ1-1; possibly TRBD1 for D (6 bases). The CDR3 length is 14 residues. Trimming removed 3 bases at V and 5 bases at J, with 14 bases between. Germline values: CDR1 SGHRS, CDR2 YFSETQ. Full variable domain (outside the CDR3, taken from reference TRBV5-1 and TRBJ1-1): KAGVTQTPRYLIKTRGQQVTLSCSPISGHRSVSWYQQTPGQGLQFLFEYFSETQRNKGNFPGRFSGRQFSNSRSEMNVSTLELGDSALYLCASSSTGSATEAFFGQGTRLTVV.

This clonotype has just a few counts. The chain couples TRBV5-5 to TRBJ1-1; D gene uncertain. Germline-derived CDR1 and CDR2 are SGHKS and YYEKEE (reference sequence). V lost 3 bases and J 1 base, leaving 10 bases between the germline ends. The CDR3 contains 14 residues. The CDR3 region is CASSWMTKNTEAFF. The CDR3 coding sequence is TGTGCCAGCAGCTGGATGACAAAGAACACTGAAGCTTTCTTT.

V gene TRBV5-1 combines with J gene TRBJ1-1, with a tentative D call TRBD1 (5 bases). The CDR3 runs to 15 residues. V lost 5 bases to trimming and J lost 0 bases, with 14 bases between them. Per germline, CDR1 SGHRS and CDR2 YFSETQ. The CDR3 DNA sequence: TGCGCCAGCAGGTTTCTCCAGGGCGTGAACACTGAAGCTTTCTTT. It translates to CASRFLQGVNTEAFF.

The chain joins TRBV7-2 to TRBJ2-7; 8 bases line up with TRBD1. Per germline, CDR1 SGHTA and CDR2 FQGNSA. The CDR3 sequence is 16 residues long. V dropped 5 bases and J dropped 4; count of bases not matched to a gene: 13. The CDR3 sequence is CASSPEGTGLGYEQYF. DNA for the CDR3: TGTGCCAGCAGCCCCGAGGGGACAGGTTTGGGGTACGAGCAGTACTTC.

Ten or more counts support this clonotype. The chain couples TRBV20-1 to TRBJ2-7, with D unclear. Germline V lookup: CDR1 DFQATT, CDR2 SNEGSKA (reference sequence). V was trimmed by 1 base and J by 1 base, leaving 11 bases between them. CDR3 length equals 14 residues. CDR3 coding DNA: TGCAGTGCTAGAGTCCGGGTTCCTTCCTACGAGCAGTACTTC. Translated, it gives CSARVRVPSYEQYF.

This clonotype has only one observation. The chain combines TRBV7-2 with TRBJ1-5; perhaps TRBD1 as D (5 bases). The CDR3 contains 18 residues. Germline V gene sequence: CDR1 SGHTA, CDR2 FQGNSA. V lost 0 bases to trimming and J lost 0 bases, with 15 bases between them. The CDR3 sequence: CASSLARGGDRSNQPQHF. DNA for the CDR3: TGTGCCAGCAGCTTAGCACGGGGGGGGGACCGTAGCAATCAGCCCCAGCATTTT.

The chain recombines TRBV28 with TRBJ2-7; D remains unclear. Germline assignment: CDR1 MDHEN and CDR2 SYDVKM. This CDR3 is 11 amino acids long. The V and J ends lost 10 bases and 3 bases respectively, with 10 bases between them. The CDR3 DNA reads as TGTGCCACCATCGACGGCTACGAGCAGTACTTC. Amino acids: CATIDGYEQYF.

This clonotype was seen ten or more times. J is TRBJ2-5 and V is TRBV3-1, with D perhaps matching TRBD2 (5 bases). Per germline, CDR1 LGHDT and CDR2 YNNKEL (reference sequence). Trimming removed 1 base from V and 3 bases from J, with 12 bases in between. The CDR3 has 15 amino acids. CDR3 protein: CASSQVHSGEETQYF. DNA of the CDR3: TGTGCCAGCAGCCAAGTCCACAGCGGCGAAGAGACCCAGTACTTC.

This clonotype was observed many times. The CDR3 DNA reads TGTGCCAGCACCCGAGGGACAGAAGATAATTCACCCCTCCACTTT. Translating it yields CASTRGTEDNSPLHF. The rearrangement joins TRBV6-2 or TRBV6-3 to TRBJ1-6, with 7 bases lining up with TRBD1. Germline V CDR1 and CDR2: MNHEY, SVGEGT. J was trimmed by 5 bases and V by 7 bases; bases with no gene match: 8. This CDR3 spans 15 amino acids.

There are many counts of this clonotype. The CDR3 bases are TGTGCCACCAGCACCTGGGGAGGGGCGACCTCCTACGAGCAGTACTTC. This codes for CATSTWGGATSYEQYF. V and J are TRBV15 and TRBJ2-7, with 7 bases identical to TRBD2. Germline V lookup: CDR1 LNHNV, CDR2 YYDKDF (reference sequence). This CDR3 spans 16 amino acids. V lost 4 bases to trimming and J lost 0 bases; unmatched junction nucleotides: 9.

The chain combines TRBV7-9 with TRBJ2-1, with TRBD1 matching 8 bases. The germline V gene encodes CDR1 SEHNR and CDR2 FQNEAQ (reference sequence). The CDR3 is 14 residues long. Losses at the gene ends were 5 bases for V and 7 bases for J; bases not matched to a gene: 7. CDR3 amino acids: CASSGTGGQNEQFF. In nucleotides, the CDR3 is TGTGCCAGCAGCGGTACAGGGGGTCAGAATGAGCAGTTCTTC.

V and J are TRBV6-1 and TRBJ2-3; perhaps D is TRBD1 or TRBD2 (5 bases each). Trimming left V 10 bases short and J 1 base short, with 15 bases between. CDR3 size: 14 residues. CDR1 is MNHNS, CDR2 SASEGT, per germline. In nucleotides, the CDR3 is TGTGCCACCATCGCTGGGGACCGCACAGATACGCAGTATTTT. It translates to CATIAGDRTDTQYF.

This clonotype came up a few times. The chain couples TRBV20-1 to TRBJ1-4, with D perhaps TRBD1 (6 bases). This CDR3 contains 13 residues. Trimming removed 4 bases from V and 4 bases from J, with 10 bases in between. CDR1 and CDR2 (germline): DFQATT, SNEGSKA (reference sequence). The CDR3 spells CSAKQGFNEKLFF. The DNA of the CDR3 is TGCAGTGCTAAACAGGGCTTTAATGAAAAACTGTTTTTT.

This clonotype has more than one count but fewer than ten. A read error may account for a junction end that differs from germline. The chain employs TRBV20-1 and TRBJ2-5; D remains unclear. The CDR3 is made up of 9 amino acids. Germline CDR1 DFQATT, CDR2 SNEGSKA (reference sequence). CDR3 in amino acids: CSARDPLSF. CDR3 nucleotides: TGCAGTGCTAGAGATCCTCTGTCCTTC.

V usage is TRBV4-1 and J usage is TRBJ2-7; possible D gene TRBD1, 6 bases. Trimming removed 3 bases from V and 2 bases from J, with 11 bases in between. The CDR3 covers 14 residues. The germline gives CDR1 MGHRA, CDR2 YSYEKL. The CDR3 here is CASSQGHTTYEQYF. DNA of the CDR3: TGCGCCAGCAGCCAGGGACATACTACCTACGAGCAGTACTTC.

Here the CDR3 reads CATSDGSSGRRNEQFF. CDR3 nucleotides: TGTGCCACCAGTGATGGATCTAGCGGGAGGCGGAATGAGCAGTTCTTC. The V gene is TRBV24-1, the J gene TRBJ2-1, with TRBD2 identical over 11 bases. The CDR3 sequence is 16 residues long. In germline, CDR1 is KGHDR, CDR2 SFDVKD. The J segment lost 7 bases and the V segment lost 3 bases, leaving 7 bases of the junction unmatched.

The V gene is TRBV7-6, the J gene TRBJ2-3; 12 bases map to TRBD2. CDR3 length: 16 amino acids. CDR1 SGHVS and CDR2 FNYEAQ come from the germline V gene. Trimming took 5 bases from V and 4 from J; bases not matched to a gene: 7. CDR3 sequence (DNA): TGTGCCAGCAGCAGGACTAGCGGGGCCGTGGCAGATACGCAGTATTTT. Translation gives CASSRTSGAVADTQYF.

Comment on this clonotype: A single base separates this from a much larger clone, so it may be a read error. The V call is TRBV4-2, the J call TRBJ2-1; 8 bases map to TRBD1. The germline gives CDR1 LGHNA, CDR2 YNFKEQ. The CDR3 extends over 14 amino acids. Germline trimming cut 0 bases from V and 6 bases from J; bases unmatched to any gene: 1. CDR3 in amino acids: CASSQDTGGNEQFF. CDR3 nucleotide sequence: TGTGCCAGCAGCCAAGATACAGGGGGCAATGAGCAGTTCTTC.

About this clonotype: A much larger clonotype is one base distant, so this may be a read error. V and J are TRBV4-1 and TRBJ1-2; 7 bases are a match to TRBD1. The CDR3 sequence is 15 residues long. Germline V CDR1 and CDR2: MGHRA, YSYEKL. The CDR3 is CASSQIIQGNYGYPF. The DNA for the CDR3 is TGCGCCAGCAGCCAAATCATACAGGGGAACTATGGCTACCCCTTC.